The T cell receptor (beta chain) under discussion was sequenced for a study of CD8+CD57+ T cells in acquired aplastic anemia. Template material for TCR beta VDJ and CDR3 profiling consisted of genomic DNA. TCRdb fed the reads into MiXCR, producing one record per CDR3 protein. The sample holds about 110,000 distinct CDR3 sequences; around 53% are singletons and the top ten take 25% to 35%. The CDR3 loop spans 17 amino acids. Germline V gene sequence: CDR1 MGHDK, CDR2 SYGVNS. V was pared by 4 bases and J by 5 bases, with 20 bases between. The sample taken for sequencing was sorted CD4+, CD8+, or CD8+CD57+ T cells (not recorded which) from PBMCs. The chain couples TRBV25-1 to TRBJ2-2, with D unresolved. The sequence came from a human donor in good health, serving as a control. CDR3 in DNA: TGTGCCAGCAGTGGTGCCCGGCAGCCTATAGGGACCGGGGAGCTGTTTTTT. Its translation is CASSGARQPIGTGELFF.